These T cell receptor beta chains were read from a single sample in a study of control samples from healthy donors and cancer patients. Sequencing used immunoSEQ multiplex PCR; TCRdb keeps in-frame clones, though not all of them. Here the sample spans some 150,000 clones, around 94% being singletons. The sequenced material came from PBMCs. The source is a man aged 55 to 69 with colorectal cancer. Both conserved end residues are trimmed from each CDR3. Size values are once, few and many counts, or a class for expanded clones, and some rows have none.

NA | TRBV27 | ASSAHRGLDTGELF
NA | TRBV20-1 | SASGAVPYEQY
NA | TRBV4-1 | ASSQEIRQGAGNTEAF
NA | TRBV6-2/TRBV6-3 | ASSDTPRGYT
NA | TRBV2 | ASSEGDRGGEKLF
NA | TRBV5-4 | ASSLGRGQSSYNEQF
NA | TRBV5-6 | ASSLTGLNTEAF
NA | TRBV6-5 | ASSPGVGSNQPQH
NA | TRBV19 | ASSRRGGQGANSNQPQH
NA | TRBV18 | ASSPLGGGAHEQY
NA | TRBV29-1 | SGFHTGELF
NA | TRBV18 | ASSPQGGPRDTEAF
NA | TRBV3-1/TRBV3-2 | ASSQGGQGPYGYT
NA | TRBV2 | ASSRQGADTDTQY
NA | TRBV21-1 | ASSDWTGGHEQY
few | TRBV9 | ASSAQGRVDEKLF
NA | TRBV28 | ASRELHGTNTEAF
NA | TRBV24-1 | ATSDFRAADGYT